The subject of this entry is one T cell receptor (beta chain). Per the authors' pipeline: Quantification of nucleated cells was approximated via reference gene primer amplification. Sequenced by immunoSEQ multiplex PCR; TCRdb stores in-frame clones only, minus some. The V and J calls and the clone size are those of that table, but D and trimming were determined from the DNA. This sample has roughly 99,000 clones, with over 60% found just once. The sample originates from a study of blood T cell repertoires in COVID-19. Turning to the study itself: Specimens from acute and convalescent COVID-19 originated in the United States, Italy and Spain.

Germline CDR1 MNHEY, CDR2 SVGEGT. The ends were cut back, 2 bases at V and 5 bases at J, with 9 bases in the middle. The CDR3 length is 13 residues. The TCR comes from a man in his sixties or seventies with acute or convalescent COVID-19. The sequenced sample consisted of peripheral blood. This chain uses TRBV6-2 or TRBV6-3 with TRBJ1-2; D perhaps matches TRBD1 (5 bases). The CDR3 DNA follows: TGTGCCAGCAGTTACAGGGACTTTTATGGCTACACCTTC. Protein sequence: CASSYRDFYGYTF.